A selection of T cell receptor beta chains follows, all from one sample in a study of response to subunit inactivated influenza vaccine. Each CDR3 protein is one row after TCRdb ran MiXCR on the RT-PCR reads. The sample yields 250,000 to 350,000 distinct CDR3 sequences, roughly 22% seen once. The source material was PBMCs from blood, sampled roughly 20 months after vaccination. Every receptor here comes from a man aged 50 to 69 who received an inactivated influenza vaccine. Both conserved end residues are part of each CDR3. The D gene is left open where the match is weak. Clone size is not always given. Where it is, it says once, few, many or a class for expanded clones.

CDR3: CASSFRGLEQFF
DNA: TGTGCCAGCAGCTTTAGGGGGCTTGAGCAGTTCTTC
D: TRBD1
size: .
J: TRBJ2-1
V: TRBV5-5

CDR3: CASSQEPPASYNFEQYF
DNA: TGCGCCAGCAGCCAAGAACCCCCGGCTAGCTATAACTTCGAGCAGTACTTC
D: .
size: many
J: TRBJ2-7
V: TRBV4-1

CDR3: CASSPQGNHGYTF
DNA: TGTGCCAGCTCACCACAGGGAAATCACGGCTACACCTTC
D: .
size: few
J: TRBJ1-2
V: TRBV18

CDR3: CSARDVTGSPDTQYF
DNA: TGCAGTGCTAGAGATGTGACAGGGAGTCCAGATACGCAGTATTTT
D: TRBD1
size: few
J: TRBJ2-3
V: TRBV20-1

CDR3: CASSLALAGSQETQYF
DNA: TGCGCCAGCAGCTTGGCTCTAGCGGGGTCCCAAGAGACCCAGTACTTC
D: TRBD2
size: .
J: TRBJ2-5
V: TRBV5-1

CDR3: CASSWEESGNSPLHF
DNA: TGTGCCAGCAGCTGGGAGGAGTCGGGAAATTCACCCCTCCACTTT
D: .
size: .
J: TRBJ1-6
V: TRBV11-2

CDR3: CASAQGPKEAFF
DNA: TGTGCCAGCGCCCAGGGCCCTAAGGAAGCTTTCTTT
D: .
size: few
J: TRBJ1-1
V: TRBV25-1

CDR3: CASSLGQASSYEQYF
DNA: TGTGCCAGCAGCTTGGGACAGGCCTCTTCCTACGAGCAGTACTTC
D: TRBD1
size: .
J: TRBJ2-7
V: TRBV11-2

CDR3: CSVGGGLNTEAFF
DNA: TGCAGCGTTGGGGGGGGATTGAACACTGAAGCTTTCTTT
D: .
size: few
J: TRBJ1-1
V: TRBV29-1

CDR3: CASSLASGTGLSQPQHF
DNA: TGTGCCAGCAGCTTAGCCTCTGGGACGGGGCTGAGTCAGCCCCAGCATTTT
D: .
size: few
J: TRBJ1-5
V: TRBV7-8

CDR3: CASSLAQGAYEQYF
DNA: TGCGCCAGCAGCTTGGCCCAGGGGGCCTACGAGCAGTACTTC
D: TRBD1
size: .
J: TRBJ2-7
V: TRBV5-1

CDR3: CASSQGGWYGYTF
DNA: TGTGCCAGCAGCCAGGGGGGCTGGTATGGCTACACCTTC
D: .
size: few
J: TRBJ1-2
V: TRBV14

CDR3: CASSLARVGGTEAFF
DNA: TGTGCCAGCAGCTTAGCCCGAGTCGGGGGCACTGAAGCTTTCTTT
D: .
size: .
J: TRBJ1-1
V: TRBV7-8

CDR3: CSVGTAVMDYGYTF
DNA: TGCAGCGTGGGGACAGCGGTGATGGACTATGGCTACACCTTC
D: TRBD1
size: .
J: TRBJ1-2
V: TRBV29-1

CDR3: CASSPLRLGSNQPQHF
DNA: TGTGCCAGCAGCCCACTAAGGTTAGGTAGCAATCAGCCCCAGCATTTT
D: .
size: few
J: TRBJ1-5
V: TRBV6-1

CDR3: CASSSGGLTGYTF
DNA: TGTGCCAGCAGTTCTGGGGGGCTAACTGGCTACACCTTC
D: .
size: few
J: TRBJ1-2
V: TRBV27

CDR3: CASQLAGNYEQYF
DNA: TGTGCCAGCCAGCTAGCGGGAAACTACGAGCAGTACTTC
D: TRBD2
size: once
J: TRBJ2-7
V: TRBV6-2/TRBV6-3

CDR3: CASSLVSASGRGDTHVSYEQYF
DNA: TGTGCTAGCAGCTTAGTGTCGGCTAGCGGACGGGGTGATACCCACGTATCCTACGAGCAGTACTTC
D: TRBD2
size: .
J: TRBJ2-7
V: TRBV7-6

CDR3: CSASPGATNEKLFF
DNA: TGCAGTGCCAGCCCAGGGGCAACTAATGAAAAACTGTTTTTT
D: .
size: .
J: TRBJ1-4
V: TRBV20-1

CDR3: CASSQNPSGQPQHF
DNA: TGTGCCAGCAGCCAAAACCCATCAGGTCAGCCCCAGCATTTT
D: .
size: few
J: TRBJ1-5
V: TRBV3-1

CDR3: CSARQGEYQPQHF
DNA: TGCAGTGCCCGACAGGGGGAATATCAGCCCCAGCATTTT
D: TRBD1
size: few
J: TRBJ1-5
V: TRBV20-1

CDR3: CASSRLAGGTTSYEQYF
DNA: TGTGCCAGCAGTAGACTAGCGGGGGGAACAACCTCCTACGAGCAGTACTTC
D: TRBD2
size: few
J: TRBJ2-7
V: TRBV27

CDR3: CASGKGQQTEAFF
DNA: TGTGCCAGCGGGAAGGGCCAACAAACTGAAGCTTTCTTT
D: .
size: many
J: TRBJ1-1
V: TRBV27

CDR3: CASLGETQYF
DNA: TGTGCTTCGTTGGGAGAGACCCAGTACTTC
D: .
size: few
J: TRBJ2-5
V: TRBV28

CDR3: CASSILREGPDTQYF
DNA: TGTGCCAGCAGCATTCTCCGGGAGGGCCCAGATACGCAGTATTTT
D: .
size: few
J: TRBJ2-3
V: TRBV21-1

CDR3: CASSWAGFYEQYF
DNA: TGTGCCAGCAGCTGGGCTGGTTTCTACGAGCAGTACTTC
D: .
size: .
J: TRBJ2-7
V: TRBV7-2

CDR3: CASSSGHPNTEAFF
DNA: TGCGCCAGCAGCTCGGGACACCCTAACACTGAAGCTTTCTTT
D: .
size: many
J: TRBJ1-1
V: TRBV5-1

CDR3: CASTPTGGYEQYF
DNA: TGTGCCAGCACTCCGACAGGGGGATACGAGCAGTACTTC
D: TRBD1
size: .
J: TRBJ2-7
V: TRBV12-3/TRBV12-4

CDR3: CASSLRDRGLSNQTQHF
DNA: TGTGCCAGCAGCCTCCGGGACAGGGGCCTGAGCAATCAGACCCAGCATTTT
D: TRBD1
size: few
J: TRBJ1-5
V: TRBV6-1

CDR3: CAWRGPGQPQHF
DNA: TGTGCCTGGAGGGGACCGGGTCAGCCCCAGCATTTT
D: .
size: few
J: TRBJ1-5
V: TRBV30

CDR3: CASSSLTDSYGYTF
DNA: TGTGCCAGCAGCTCCCTGACGGACTCCTATGGCTACACCTTC
D: .
size: few
J: TRBJ1-2
V: TRBV7-9

CDR3: CASSQQRNEQFF
DNA: TGTGCCAGCAGCCAACAGAGAAATGAGCAGTTCTTC
D: .
size: few
J: TRBJ2-1
V: TRBV6-2/TRBV6-3

CDR3: CASSQDPINEKLFF
DNA: TGTGCCAGCAGCCAAGATCCCATTAATGAAAAACTGTTTTTT
D: .
size: .
J: TRBJ1-4
V: TRBV4-2

CDR3: CASSRDLGGTEAFF
DNA: TGTGCCAGCAGCCGAGACCTAGGTGGCACTGAAGCTTTCTTT
D: .
size: few
J: TRBJ1-1
V: TRBV7-6

CDR3: CSVVPGGANTEAFF
DNA: TGCAGCGTTGTGCCAGGGGGCGCGAACACTGAAGCTTTCTTT
D: TRBD1
size: .
J: TRBJ1-1
V: TRBV29-1